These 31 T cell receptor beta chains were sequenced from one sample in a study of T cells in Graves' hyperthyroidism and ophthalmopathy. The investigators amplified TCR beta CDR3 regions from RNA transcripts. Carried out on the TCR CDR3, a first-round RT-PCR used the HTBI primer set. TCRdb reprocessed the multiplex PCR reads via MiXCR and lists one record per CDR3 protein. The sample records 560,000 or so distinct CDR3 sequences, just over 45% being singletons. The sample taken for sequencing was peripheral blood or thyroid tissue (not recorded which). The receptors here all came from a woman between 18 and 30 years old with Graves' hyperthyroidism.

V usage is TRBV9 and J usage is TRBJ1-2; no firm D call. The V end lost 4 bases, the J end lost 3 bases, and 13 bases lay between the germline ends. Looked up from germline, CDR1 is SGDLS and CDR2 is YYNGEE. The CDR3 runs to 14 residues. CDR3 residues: CASSLKKRDYGYTF. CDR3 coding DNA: TGTGCCAGCAGCTTAAAGAAAAGGGACTATGGCTACACCTTC.

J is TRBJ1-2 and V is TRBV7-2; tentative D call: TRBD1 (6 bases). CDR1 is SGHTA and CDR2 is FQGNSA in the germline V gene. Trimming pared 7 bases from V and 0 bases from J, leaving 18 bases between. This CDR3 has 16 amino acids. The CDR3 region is CASMRKGQLANYGYTF. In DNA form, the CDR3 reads TGTGCCAGCATGAGAAAAGGACAGTTAGCTAACTATGGCTACACCTTC.

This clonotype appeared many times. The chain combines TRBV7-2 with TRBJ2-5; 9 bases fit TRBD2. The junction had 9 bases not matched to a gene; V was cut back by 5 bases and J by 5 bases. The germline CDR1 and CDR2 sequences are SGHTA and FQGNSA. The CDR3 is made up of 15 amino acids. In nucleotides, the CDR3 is TGTGCCAGCAGCACCCTAGGCGGGAGGGGGGAGACCCAGTACTTC. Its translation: CASSTLGGRGETQYF.

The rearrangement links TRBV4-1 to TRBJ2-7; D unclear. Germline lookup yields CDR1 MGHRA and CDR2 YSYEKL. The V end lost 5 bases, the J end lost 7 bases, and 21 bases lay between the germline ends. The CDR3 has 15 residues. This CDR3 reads CASSVPHNSFEEQYF. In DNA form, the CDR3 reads TGCGCCAGCAGCGTCCCTCACAATTCCTTCGAGGAGCAGTACTTC.

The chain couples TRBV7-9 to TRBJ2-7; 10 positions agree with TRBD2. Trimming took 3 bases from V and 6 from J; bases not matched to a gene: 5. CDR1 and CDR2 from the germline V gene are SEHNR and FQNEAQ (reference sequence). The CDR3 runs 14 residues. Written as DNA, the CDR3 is TGTGCCAGCAGCTTGTCTAGCGGGAGCCCCGAGCAGTACTTC. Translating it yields CASSLSSGSPEQYF.

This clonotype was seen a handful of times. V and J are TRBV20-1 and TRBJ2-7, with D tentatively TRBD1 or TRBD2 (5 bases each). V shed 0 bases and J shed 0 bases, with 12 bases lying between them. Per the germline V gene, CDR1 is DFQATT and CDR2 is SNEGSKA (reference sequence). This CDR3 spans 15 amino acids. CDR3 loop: CSARDGASSSYEQYF. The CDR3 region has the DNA TGCAGTGCTAGAGATGGGGCTAGCAGCTCCTACGAGCAGTACTTC.

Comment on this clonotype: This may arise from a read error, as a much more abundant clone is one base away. Here the CDR3 reads CATHDRGQGEYGHTF. The CDR3 coding sequence is TGTGCCACGCACGACAGGGGGCAAGGGGAATATGGCCACACCTTC. The chain links TRBV15 to TRBJ1-2; 10 nucleotides match TRBD1. Germline V lookup: CDR1 LNHNV, CDR2 YYDKDF (reference sequence). This CDR3 region has 15 residues.

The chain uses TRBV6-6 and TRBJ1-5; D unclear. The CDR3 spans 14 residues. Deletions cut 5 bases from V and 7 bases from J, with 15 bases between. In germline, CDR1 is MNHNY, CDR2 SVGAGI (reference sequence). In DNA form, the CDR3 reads TGTGCCAGCAGTGAGTACAGCGGGAGGCAGCCCCAGCATTTT. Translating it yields CASSEYSGRQPQHF.

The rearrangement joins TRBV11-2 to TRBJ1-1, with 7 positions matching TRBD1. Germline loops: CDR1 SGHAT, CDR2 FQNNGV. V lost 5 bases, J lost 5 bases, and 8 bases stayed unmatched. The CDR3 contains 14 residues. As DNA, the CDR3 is TGTGCCAGCAGCCACCGACCGACAGGGACTGAAGCTTTCTTT. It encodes CASSHRPTGTEAFF.

This chain's CDR3 is CAISESEGAPPQHF. The CDR3 coding sequence is TGTGCCATCAGTGAGTCGGAAGGGGCACCGCCCCAGCATTTT. The chain links TRBV10-3 to TRBJ1-5; perhaps TRBD1 as D (5 bases). Trimming took 0 bases from V and 9 from J, leaving 12 bases between them. The CDR3 runs 14 residues. Per germline, CDR1 ENHRY and CDR2 SYGVKD.

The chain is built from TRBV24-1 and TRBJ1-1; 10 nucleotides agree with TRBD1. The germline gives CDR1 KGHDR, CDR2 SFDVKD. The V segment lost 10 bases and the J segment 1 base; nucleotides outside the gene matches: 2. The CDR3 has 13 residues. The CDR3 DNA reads TGTGCCACGAGGACAGGGGGGAACACTGAAGCTTTCTTT. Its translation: CATRTGGNTEAFF.

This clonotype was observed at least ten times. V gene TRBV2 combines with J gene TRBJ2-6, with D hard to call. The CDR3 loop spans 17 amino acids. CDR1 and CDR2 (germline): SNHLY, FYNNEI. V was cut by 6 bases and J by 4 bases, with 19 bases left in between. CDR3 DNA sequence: TGTGCCAGCAGCTTGACACGTTCTACGGCGGGGGCCAACGTCCTGACTTTC. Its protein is CASSLTRSTAGANVLTF.

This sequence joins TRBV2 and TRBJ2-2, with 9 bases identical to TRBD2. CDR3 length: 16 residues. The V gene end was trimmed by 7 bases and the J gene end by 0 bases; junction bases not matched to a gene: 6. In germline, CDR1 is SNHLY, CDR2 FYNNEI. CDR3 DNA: TGTGCCAGCAAACCCGCGGGGGGGGCGAACACCGGGGAGCTGTTTTTT. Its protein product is CASKPAGGANTGELFF.

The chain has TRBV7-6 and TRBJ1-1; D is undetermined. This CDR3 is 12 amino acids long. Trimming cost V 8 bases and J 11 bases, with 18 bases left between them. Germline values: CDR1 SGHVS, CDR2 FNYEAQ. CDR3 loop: CASFGGDSWAFF. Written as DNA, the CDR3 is TGTGCCAGCTTTGGCGGCGACTCCTGGGCTTTCTTT.

As DNA, the CDR3 is TGTGCCAGCAACGCAGACAGGGCGCTGGAGTATGGCTACACCTTC. Its translation: CASNADRALEYGYTF. This sequence joins TRBV2 and TRBJ1-2; 7 bases agree with TRBD1. Germline CDR1 is SNHLY and CDR2 is FYNNEI. Trimming cost V 7 bases and J 5 bases; bases outside gene matches: 13. CDR3 size: 15 residues.

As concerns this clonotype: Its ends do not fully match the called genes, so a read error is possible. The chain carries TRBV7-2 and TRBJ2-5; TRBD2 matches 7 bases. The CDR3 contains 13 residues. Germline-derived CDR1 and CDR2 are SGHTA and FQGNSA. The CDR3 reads CASTLAGEETQYF. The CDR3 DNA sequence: TGTGCCAGCACCTTAGCGGGCGAAGAGACCCAGTACTTC.

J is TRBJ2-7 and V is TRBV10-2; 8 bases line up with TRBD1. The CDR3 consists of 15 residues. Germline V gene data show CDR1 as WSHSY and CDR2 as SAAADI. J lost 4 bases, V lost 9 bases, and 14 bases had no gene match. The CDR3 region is CASGVGQGALYEQYF. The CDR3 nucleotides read TGCGCCAGTGGGGTAGGCCAGGGGGCTTTATACGAGCAGTACTTC.

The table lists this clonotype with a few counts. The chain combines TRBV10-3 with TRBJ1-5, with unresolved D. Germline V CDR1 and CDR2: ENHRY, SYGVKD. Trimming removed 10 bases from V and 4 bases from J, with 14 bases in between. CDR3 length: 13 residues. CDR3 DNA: TGTGCCAGCGAACCCAACTCAAATCAGCCCCAGCATTTT. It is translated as CASEPNSNQPQHF.

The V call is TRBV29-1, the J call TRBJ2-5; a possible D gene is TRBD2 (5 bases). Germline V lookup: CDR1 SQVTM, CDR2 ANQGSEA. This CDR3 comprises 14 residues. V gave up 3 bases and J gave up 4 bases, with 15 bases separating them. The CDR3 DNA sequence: TGCAGCGTTGAGGGAACCACACGGGGAGAGACCCAGTACTTC. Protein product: CSVEGTTRGETQYF. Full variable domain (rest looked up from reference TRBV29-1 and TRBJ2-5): SAVISQKPSRDICQRGTSLTIQCQVDSQVTMMFWYRQQPGQSLTLIATANQGSEATYESGFVIDKFPISRPNLTFSTLTVSNMSPEDSSIYLCSVEGTTRGETQYFGPGTRLLVL.

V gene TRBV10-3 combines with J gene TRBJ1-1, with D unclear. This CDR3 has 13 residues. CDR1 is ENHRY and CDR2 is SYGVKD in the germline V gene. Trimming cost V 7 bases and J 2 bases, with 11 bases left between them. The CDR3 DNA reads TGTGCCATCAAGTTCGCAGTCAACACTGAAGCTTTCTTT. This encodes CAIKFAVNTEAFF.

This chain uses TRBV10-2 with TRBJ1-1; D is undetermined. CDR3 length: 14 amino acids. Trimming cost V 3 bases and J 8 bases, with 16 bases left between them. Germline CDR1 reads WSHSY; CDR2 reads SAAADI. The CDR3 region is CASSDGLDELEAFF. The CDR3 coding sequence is TGCGCCAGCAGTGACGGATTGGACGAACTCGAAGCTTTCTTT.

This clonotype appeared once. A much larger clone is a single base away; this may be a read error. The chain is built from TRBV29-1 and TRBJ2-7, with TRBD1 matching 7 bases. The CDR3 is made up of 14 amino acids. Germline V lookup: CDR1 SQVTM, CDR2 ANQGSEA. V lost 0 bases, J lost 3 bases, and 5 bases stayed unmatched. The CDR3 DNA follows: TGCAGCGTTGAAGAAGGGGGCAAGTACTACGAGCAGTACTTC. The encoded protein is CSVEEGGKYYEQYF.

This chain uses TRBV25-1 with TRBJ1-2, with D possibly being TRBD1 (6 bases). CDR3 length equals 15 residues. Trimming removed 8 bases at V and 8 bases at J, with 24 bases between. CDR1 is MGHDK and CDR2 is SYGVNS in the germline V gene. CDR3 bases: TGTGCCAGCGTTGACGAAACCAGGGGACGGGAAGGCTACACCTTC. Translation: CASVDETRGREGYTF.

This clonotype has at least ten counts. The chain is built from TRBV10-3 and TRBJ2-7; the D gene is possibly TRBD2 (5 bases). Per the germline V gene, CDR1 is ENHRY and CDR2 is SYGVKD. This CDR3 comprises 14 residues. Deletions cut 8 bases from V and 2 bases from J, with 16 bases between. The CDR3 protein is CAISKSGETYEQYF. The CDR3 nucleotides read TGTGCCATCTCGAAGTCCGGGGAGACCTACGAGCAGTACTTC.

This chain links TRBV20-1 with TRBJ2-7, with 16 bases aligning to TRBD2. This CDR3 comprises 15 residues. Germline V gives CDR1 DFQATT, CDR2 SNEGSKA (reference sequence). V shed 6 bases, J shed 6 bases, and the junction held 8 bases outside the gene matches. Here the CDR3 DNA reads TGCAGTGCCCCCGGGACTAGCGGGAGGGCCGGCGAGCAGTACTTC. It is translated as CSAPGTSGRAGEQYF.

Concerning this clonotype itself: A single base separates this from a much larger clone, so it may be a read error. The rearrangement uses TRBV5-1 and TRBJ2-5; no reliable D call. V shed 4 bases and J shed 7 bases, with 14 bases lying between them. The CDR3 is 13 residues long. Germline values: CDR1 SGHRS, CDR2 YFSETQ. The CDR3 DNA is TGCGCCAGCAGCCAGGCGACGTTGGGGACCCAGTACTTC. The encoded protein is CASSQATLGTQYF.

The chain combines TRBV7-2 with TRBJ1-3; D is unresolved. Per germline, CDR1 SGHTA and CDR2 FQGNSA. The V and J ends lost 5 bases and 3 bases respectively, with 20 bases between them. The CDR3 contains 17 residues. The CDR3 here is CASSTHSRIASGNTIYF. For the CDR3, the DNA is TGTGCCAGCAGCACCCATTCCCGGATCGCCAGTGGAAACACCATATATTTT.

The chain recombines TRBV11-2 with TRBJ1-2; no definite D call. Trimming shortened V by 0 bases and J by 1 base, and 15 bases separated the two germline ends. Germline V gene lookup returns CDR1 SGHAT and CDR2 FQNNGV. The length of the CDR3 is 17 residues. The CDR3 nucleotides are TGTGCCAGCAGCTTAGATCTTGCACAGACTTTTAACTATGGCTACACCTTC. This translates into CASSLDLAQTFNYGYTF.

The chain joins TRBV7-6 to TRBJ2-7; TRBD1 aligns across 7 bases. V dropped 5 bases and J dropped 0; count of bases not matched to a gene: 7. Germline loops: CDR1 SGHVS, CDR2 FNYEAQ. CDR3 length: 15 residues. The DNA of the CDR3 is TGTGCCAGCAGCCAAGACCGGGACAGCTCCTACGAGCAGTACTTC. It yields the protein CASSQDRDSSYEQYF.

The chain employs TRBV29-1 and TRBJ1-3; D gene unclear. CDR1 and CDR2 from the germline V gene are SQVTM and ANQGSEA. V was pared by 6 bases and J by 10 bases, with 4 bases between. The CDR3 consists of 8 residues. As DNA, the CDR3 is TGCAGCGTCGGGACCATATATTTT. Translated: CSVGTIYF. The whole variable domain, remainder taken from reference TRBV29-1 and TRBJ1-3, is SAVISQKPSRDICQRGTSLTIQCQVDSQVTMMFWYRQQPGQSLTLIATANQGSEATYESGFVIDKFPISRPNLTFSTLTVSNMSPEDSSIYLCSVGTIYFGEGSWLTVV.

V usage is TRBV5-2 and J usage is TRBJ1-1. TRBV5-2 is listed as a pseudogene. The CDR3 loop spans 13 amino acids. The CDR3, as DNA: TGTGCCAGCAACCAGAGGGCTGCTTCTGAAGCTTTCTTT. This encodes CASNQRAASEAFF.